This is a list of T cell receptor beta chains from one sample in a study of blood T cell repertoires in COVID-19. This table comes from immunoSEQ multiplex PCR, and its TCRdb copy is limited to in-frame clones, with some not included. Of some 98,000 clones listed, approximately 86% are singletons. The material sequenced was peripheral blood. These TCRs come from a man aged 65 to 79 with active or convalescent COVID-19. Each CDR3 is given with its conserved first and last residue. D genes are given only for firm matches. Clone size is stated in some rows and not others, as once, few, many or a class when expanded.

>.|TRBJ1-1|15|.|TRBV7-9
TGTGCCAGCAGCTTAGGCCGGGGGAAGGTGACTGAAGCTTTCTTT
CASSLGRGKVTEAFF
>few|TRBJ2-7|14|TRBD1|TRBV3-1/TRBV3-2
TGTGCCAGCAGCCAAGGGACAGGGACCTACGAGCAGTACTTC
CASSQGTGTYEQYF
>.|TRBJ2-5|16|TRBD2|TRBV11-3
TGTGCCAGCAGCTTAGGACTAGCGGGGGGCGGAGAGACCCAGTACTTC
CASSLGLAGGGETQYF
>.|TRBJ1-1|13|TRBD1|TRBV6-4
TGTGCCAGCAGCGCGGGACAGGCCACTGAAGCTTTCTTT
CASSAGQATEAFF
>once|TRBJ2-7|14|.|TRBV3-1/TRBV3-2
TGTGCCAGCAGCCAAACCCACCAGGACTACGAGCAGTACTTC
CASSQTHQDYEQYF
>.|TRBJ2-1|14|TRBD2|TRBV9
TGTGCCAGCAGCGTAGAGTTAGCGGGGGATGAGCAGTTCTTC
CASSVELAGDEQFF
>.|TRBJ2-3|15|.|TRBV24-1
TGTGCCACCAGTGATGCCAGGGTTGGCACAGATACGCAGTATTTT
CATSDARVGTDTQYF
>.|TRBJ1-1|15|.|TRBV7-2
TGTGCCAGCAGCTTAGCGCTGGTCAGGGGAGTTGAAGCTTTCTTT
CASSLALVRGVEAFF
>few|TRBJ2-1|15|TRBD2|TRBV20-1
TGCAGTGCTAGTCTTCCGCGGGGGGGCCACAATGAGCAGTTCTTC
CSASLPRGGHNEQFF
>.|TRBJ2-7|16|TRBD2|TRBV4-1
TGCGCCAGCAGCCAAGCGGCCCAAGCGGGGGCCTACGAGCAGTACTTC
CASSQAAQAGAYEQYF
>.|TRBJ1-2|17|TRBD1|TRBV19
TGTGCCAGTAGTACCTCATCGGGACAGTTAGGCCGGTATGGCTACACCTTC
CASSTSSGQLGRYGYTF
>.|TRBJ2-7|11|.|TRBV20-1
TGCAGTGCGCCCCGTGGGGGGGAGCAGTACTTC
CSAPRGGEQYF
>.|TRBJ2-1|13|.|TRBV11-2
TGTGCCAGCAGCGAAAATCAGGTCAATGAGCAGTTCTTC
CASSENQVNEQFF
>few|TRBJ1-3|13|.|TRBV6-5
TGTGCCAGCAGCAGGGGTACTGGAAACACCATATATTTT
CASSRGTGNTIYF
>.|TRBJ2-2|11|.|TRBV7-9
TGTGCCAGCAGCTCCTCCGGGGAGCTGTTTTTT
CASSSSGELFF
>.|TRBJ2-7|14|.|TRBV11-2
TGTGCCAGCAGCTTGAGGGCCCTGGCGGGGTCTTTCTACTTC
CASSLRALAGSFYF
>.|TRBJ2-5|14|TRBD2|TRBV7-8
TGTGCCAGCAGCACCGGACTAGCGTGGGAGACCCAGTACTTC
CASSTGLAWETQYF
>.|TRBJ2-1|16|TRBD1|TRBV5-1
TGCGCCAGCAGCTTGTCTCAGGGGGCCCTGGCCAATGAGCAGTTCTTC
CASSLSQGALANEQFF
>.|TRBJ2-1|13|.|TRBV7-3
TGTGCCAGCAGCCCTCGCCCCAGGGATGGGCAGTTCTTC
CASSPRPRDGQFF
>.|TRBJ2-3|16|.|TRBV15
TGTGCCACCAGCAGAGATAGCAGTCCTAGCACAGATACGCAGTATTTT
CATSRDSSPSTDTQYF
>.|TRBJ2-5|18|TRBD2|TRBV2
TGTGCCAGCAGTGAAGCGCTTAGCGGGGGGGCGTTAGGAGAGACCCAGTACTTC
CASSEALSGGALGETQYF
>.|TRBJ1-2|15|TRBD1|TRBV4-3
TGCGCCAGCAGCCAGAATAGACAGGGGGGCTATGGCTACACCTTC
CASSQNRQGGYGYTF
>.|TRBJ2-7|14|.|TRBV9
TGTGCCAGCAGCGCGGGTCCGGGTTCCTACGAGCAGTACTTC
CASSAGPGSYEQYF
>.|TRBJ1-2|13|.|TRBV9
TGTGCCAGCAGCGCCATGGACAGCTATGGCTACACCTTC
CASSAMDSYGYTF
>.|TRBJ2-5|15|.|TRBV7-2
TGTGCCAGCAGCTTAGCCCTGACTAACCGAGAGACCCAGTACTTC
CASSLALTNRETQYF
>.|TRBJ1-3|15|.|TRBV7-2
TGTGCCAGCAGCAGAACCCGGGATGCCGGAAACACCATATATTTT
CASSRTRDAGNTIYF
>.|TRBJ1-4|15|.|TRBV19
TGTGCCAGTAGAGGCCAGGGGAGAAGCGGTGAAAAACTGTTTTTT
CASRGQGRSGEKLFF
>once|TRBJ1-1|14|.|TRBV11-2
TGTGCCAGCAGCCTGGGGGGCGGGGGCACTGAAGCTTTCTTT
CASSLGGGGTEAFF
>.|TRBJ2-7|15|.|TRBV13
TGTGCCAGCAGCTTAGGGGGGACTTCTTCGTGGGAGCAGTACTTC
CASSLGGTSSWEQYF
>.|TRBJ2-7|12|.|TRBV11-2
TGTGCCAGCTCGGGTGGTGGCGACGAGCAGTACTTC
CASSGGGDEQYF
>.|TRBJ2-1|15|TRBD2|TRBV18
TGTGCCAGCTCACCACTAGCGGGGGGCCTCAATGAGCAGTTCTTC
CASSPLAGGLNEQFF
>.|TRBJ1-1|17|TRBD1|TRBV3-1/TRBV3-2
TGTGCCAGCAGCCGTACCGGGACAGTCTTGAAAAACACTGAAGCTTTCTTT
CASSRTGTVLKNTEAFF
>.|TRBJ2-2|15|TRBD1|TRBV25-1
TGTGCCAGCAGTGGACAGGGGCGGAGCACCGGGGAGCTGTTTTTT
CASSGQGRSTGELFF
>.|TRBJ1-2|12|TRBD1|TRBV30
TGTGCCTGGCAAACAGGGGCCTATGGCTACACCTTC
CAWQTGAYGYTF
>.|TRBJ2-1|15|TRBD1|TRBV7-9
TGTGCCAGCAGCTTAGTTCGGGACAGGGCCGATGAGCAGTTCTTC
CASSLVRDRADEQFF
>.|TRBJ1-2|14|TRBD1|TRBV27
TGTGCCAGCAGTCGACAGGGTGTGGGCTATGGCTACACCTTC
CASSRQGVGYGYTF
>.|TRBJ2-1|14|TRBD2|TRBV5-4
TGTGCCAGCGGACTAGCGGGGGGTGGGAATGAGCAGTTCTTC
CASGLAGGGNEQFF
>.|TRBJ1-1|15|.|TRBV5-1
TGCGCCAGCAGCCTTCAAGAGGGTGTGAACACTGAAGCTTTCTTT
CASSLQEGVNTEAFF
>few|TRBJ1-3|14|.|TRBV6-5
TGTGCCAGCAGCCCCGTGAGGATAGGAAACACCATATATTTT
CASSPVRIGNTIYF
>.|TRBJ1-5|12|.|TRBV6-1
TGTGCCAGCACTGGGGGCGTTCAGCCCCAGCATTTT
CASTGGVQPQHF
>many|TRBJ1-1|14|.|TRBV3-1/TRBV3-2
TGTGCCAGCAGCCCATGGACAGAGAACACTGAAGCTTTCTTT
CASSPWTENTEAFF
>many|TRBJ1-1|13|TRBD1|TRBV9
TGTGCCAGCAGCAGAGAGACAGGGACTGAAGCTTTCTTT
CASSRETGTEAFF
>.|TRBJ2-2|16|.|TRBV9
TGTGCCAGCAGCGTAGGCGTTAGCGGGAACACCGGGGAGCTGTTTTTT
CASSVGVSGNTGELFF
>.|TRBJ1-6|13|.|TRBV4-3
TGCGCCAGCAGTCCCACTCGGAATTCACCCCTCCACTTT
CASSPTRNSPLHF
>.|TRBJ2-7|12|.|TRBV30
TGTGCCTGGAGCCCCATTTCCTACGAGCAGTACTTC
CAWSPISYEQYF
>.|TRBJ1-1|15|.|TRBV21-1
TGTGCCAGCAGCAAAGTAGCACAGGTGAACACTGAAGCTTTCTTT
CASSKVAQVNTEAFF
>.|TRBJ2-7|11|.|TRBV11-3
TGTGCCAGCGCTTTAGTTTACGAGCAGTACTTC
CASALVYEQYF
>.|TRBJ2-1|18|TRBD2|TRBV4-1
TGCGCCAGCAGCCAACGGCTAGCGGGGGACAGCTCCTACAATGAGCAGTTCTTC
CASSQRLAGDSSYNEQFF
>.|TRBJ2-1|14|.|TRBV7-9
TGTGCCAGCAGCTTCGGGGGGCCCTACAATGAGCAGTTCTTC
CASSFGGPYNEQFF
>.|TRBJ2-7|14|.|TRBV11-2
TGTGCCAGCAGCTTCGACAGTCGCAGCTACGAGCAGTACTTC
CASSFDSRSYEQYF
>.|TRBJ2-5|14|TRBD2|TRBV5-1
TGCGCCAGCAGCTTGGAGGGCGGGGGAGAGACCCAGTACTTC
CASSLEGGGETQYF
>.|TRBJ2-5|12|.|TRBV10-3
TGTGCCATCAGCCGGACAGAAGAGACCCAGTACTTC
CAISRTEETQYF
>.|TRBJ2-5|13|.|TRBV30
TGTGCCTCAACCCGGGACAACCAAGAGACCCAGTACTTC
CASTRDNQETQYF
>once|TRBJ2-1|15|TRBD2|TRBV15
TGTGCCACCAGCACCCGGGCTAGCGGGGGGAATGAGCAGTTCTTC
CATSTRASGGNEQFF